The 27 T cell receptor beta chains below were found in one sample sequenced in a study of blood T cell repertoires in COVID-19. Profiling relied on immunoSEQ multiplex PCR, and the TCRdb table lists in-frame clones only, not all of them. The sample holds about 200,000 clones; around nine tenths are singletons and the top ten take 3.5% to 4%. The specimen was PBMCs or T cells enriched from blood (not recorded which). The receptor source for this set is a woman aged 25 to 39 with acute COVID-19.

J is TRBJ2-3 and V is TRBV6-5; D gene ambiguous. Per germline, CDR1 MNHEY and CDR2 SVGAGI. The CDR3 consists of 13 residues. Trimming removed 6 bases at V and 2 bases at J, with 9 bases between. The chain's CDR3 is CASSRLLTDTQYF. CDR3 coding DNA: TGTGCCAGCAGCCGACTCCTCACAGATACGCAGTATTTT.

The chain couples TRBV10-3 to TRBJ1-1; D is uncertain. The CDR3 contains 15 residues. CDR1 and CDR2 (germline): ENHRY, SYGVKD. V gave up 6 bases and J gave up 9 bases, with 23 bases separating them. For the CDR3, the DNA is TGTGCCATCAGGCGGACTACGGGATCAGATATTAAAGCTTTCTTT. Translated: CAIRRTTGSDIKAFF.

This clone was found once. The chain uses TRBV5-5 and TRBJ2-7; weak D call: TRBD2 (6 bases). The germline gives CDR1 SGHKS, CDR2 YYEKEE (reference sequence). The CDR3 is 15 residues long. Trimming stripped 2 bases from V and 2 bases from J, with 14 bases between. This chain's CDR3 is CASSFGGTQTYEQYF. The CDR3, as DNA: TGTGCCAGCAGCTTTGGAGGGACTCAGACCTACGAGCAGTACTTC.

The chain couples TRBV10-3 to TRBJ1-2; 7 nucleotides align to TRBD1. Germline V gives CDR1 ENHRY, CDR2 SYGVKD. V lost 10 bases and J lost 6; bases outside the gene matches: 14. The CDR3 loop spans 14 amino acids. CDR3 DNA sequence: TGTGCCACCTTACCGGGACAGCCAGGGGATGGCTACACCTTC. It yields the protein CATLPGQPGDGYTF.

The V call is TRBV11-1, the J call TRBJ1-3; D is ambiguous. Trimming shortened V by 4 bases and J by 1 base, and 11 bases separated the two germline ends. The CDR3 covers 15 residues. In germline, CDR1 is SGHAT, CDR2 FQDESV (reference sequence). CDR3 loop: CASSSRDVSGNTIYF. The DNA of the CDR3 is TGTGCCAGCAGCTCTAGAGATGTGTCTGGAAACACCATATATTTT.

This rearrangement joins TRBV30 to TRBJ1-2; 7 bases are shared with TRBD1. This CDR3 region has 14 residues. Germline trimming cut 5 bases from V and 2 bases from J; bases unmatched to any gene: 8. Per germline, CDR1 GTSNPN and CDR2 SVGIG (reference sequence). The CDR3 loop reads CAWEPGQPNYGYTF. In nucleotides, the CDR3 is TGTGCCTGGGAGCCGGGACAGCCGAACTATGGCTACACCTTC.

The gene calls are TRBV5-1 and TRBJ2-7; no clear D gene. V was shortened by 3 bases and J by 2 bases, with 3 bases between the two germline ends. The germline gives CDR1 SGHRS, CDR2 YFSETQ. The CDR3 length is 11 residues. The CDR3 coding sequence is TGCGCCAGCAGCTCCGCCTACGAGCAGTACTTC. It specifies CASSSAYEQYF. The whole variable domain, remainder taken from reference TRBV5-1 and TRBJ2-7, is KAGVTQTPRYLIKTRGQQVTLSCSPISGHRSVSWYQQTPGQGLQFLFEYFSETQRNKGNFPGRFSGRQFSNSRSEMNVSTLELGDSALYLCASSSAYEQYFGPGTRLTVT.

The chain links TRBV6-5 to TRBJ2-1, with TRBD2 identical over 10 bases. The ends lost 6 bases at V and 9 bases at J; junction bases unmatched: 8. CDR1 is MNHEY, CDR2 SVGAGI, per germline. The CDR3 has 14 residues. Here the CDR3 DNA reads TGTGCCAGCAGCAAAAGCGGGGGGGACGGTGAGCAGTTCTTC. Encoded protein: CASSKSGGDGEQFF.

This clone showed up just once. The chain employs TRBV7-2 and TRBJ1-1; D call uncertain. V lost 7 bases and J lost 1, with 10 bases in between. The CDR3 has 13 amino acids. Germline CDR1 is SGHTA and CDR2 is FQGNSA. CDR3 nucleotides: TGTGCCAGCACCCGTGCGGGGAACACTGAAGCTTTCTTT. Translation: CASTRAGNTEAFF.

The chain joins TRBV4-1 to TRBJ2-3, with 9 bases fitting TRBD2. The CDR3 consists of 16 residues. In germline, CDR1 is MGHRA, CDR2 YSYEKL. The V and J ends lost 0 bases and 4 bases, in that order; junction bases with no gene match: 5. In DNA form, the CDR3 reads TGCGCCAGCAGCCAAGAGGGACTAGCATGGTCAGATACGCAGTATTTT. Its protein product is CASSQEGLAWSDTQYF.

The chain couples TRBV11-3 to TRBJ2-3; the D is unclear. The ends were cut back, 5 bases at V and 1 base at J, with 7 bases in the middle. CDR1 and CDR2 (germline): SGHNT, YENEEA. The CDR3 length is 13 residues. This CDR3 is CASSPYGTDTQYF. As DNA, the CDR3 is TGTGCCAGCAGCCCCTACGGCACAGATACGCAGTATTTT. Complete variable domain (other parts from reference TRBV11-3 and TRBJ2-3): EAGVVQSPRYKIIEKKQPVAFWCNPISGHNTLYWYLQNLGQGPELLIRYENEEAVDDSQLPKDRFSAERLKGVDSTLKIQPAELGDSAVYLCASSPYGTDTQYFGPGTRLTVL.

This chain links TRBV6-5 with TRBJ2-6; TRBD1 might be the D (5 bases). Trimming pared 8 bases from V and 0 bases from J, leaving 11 bases between. This CDR3 is 15 amino acids long. Germline V gives CDR1 MNHEY, CDR2 SVGAGI. Here the CDR3 reads CASALGASGANVLTF. CDR3 sequence (DNA): TGTGCCAGCGCCTTAGGGGCCTCTGGGGCCAACGTCCTGACTTTC.

The chain employs TRBV7-9 and TRBJ1-6, with 7 bases aligning to TRBD1. Trimming took 10 bases from V and 13 from J; bases not matched to a gene: 22. CDR1 and CDR2 (germline): SEHNR, FQNEAQ (reference sequence). The CDR3 is 16 amino acids. CDR3 sequence: CAIELSRGQPFNPLHF. The CDR3 DNA reads as TGTGCCATCGAGCTTAGTCGGGGACAGCCCTTTAATCCCCTCCACTTT.

This chain connects TRBV5-6 to TRBJ1-2, with TRBD1 identical over 7 bases. V lost 0 bases, J lost 14 bases, and 10 bases stayed unmatched. Germline values: CDR1 SGHDT, CDR2 YYEEEE. The CDR3 extends over 13 amino acids. In DNA form, the CDR3 reads TGTGCCAGCAGCTTGGCACGGGACAGTTGGGGAACCTTC. The encoded protein is CASSLARDSWGTF. The full variable domain, in which reference TRBV5-6 and TRBJ1-2 provide the parts outside the CDR3, is DAGVTQSPTHLIKTRGQQVTLRCSPKSGHDTVSWYQQALGQGPQFIFQYYEEEERQRGNFPDRFSGHQFPNYSSELNVNALLLGDSALYLCASSLARDSWGTFGSGTRLTVV.

CDR3 amino acids: CASSRQGTNTIYF. CDR3 nucleotides: TGTGCCAGCAGCCGACAGGGCACGAACACCATATATTTT. The chain carries TRBV3-1 (or the pseudogene TRBV3-2) and TRBJ1-3, with TRBD1 identical over 7 bases. The CDR3 covers 13 residues. Germline CDR1 and CDR2: LGHDT and YNNKEL (reference sequence). The ends lost 4 bases at V and 7 bases at J; junction bases unmatched: 4.

The chain combines TRBV12-3 or TRBV12-4 with TRBJ1-2; no definite D call. The CDR3 has 12 residues. Trimming removed 0 bases from V and 6 bases from J, with 5 bases in between. The CDR3 coding sequence is TGTGCCAGCAGTTTAGCCCCAAATGGCTACACCTTC. It is translated as CASSLAPNGYTF.

The chain links TRBV6-5 to TRBJ2-2, with D hard to call. The V end was cut by 3 bases, the J end by 0 bases, with 8 bases between. CDR1 and CDR2 from the germline V gene are MNHEY and SVGAGI. The CDR3 spans 15 residues. The DNA for the CDR3 is TGTGCCAGCAGTTATGTATATTCGAACACCGGGGAGCTGTTTTTT. This translates into CASSYVYSNTGELFF.

V is TRBV5-4 and J is TRBJ1-3, with D possibly TRBD1 on 6 matching bases. There are 16 residues in the CDR3. Germline V gene sequence: CDR1 SGHNT, CDR2 YYREEE (reference sequence). The V end was cut by 0 bases, the J end by 0 bases, with 10 bases between. CDR3 in amino acids: CASSLDRVGSGNTIYF. The CDR3 DNA is TGTGCCAGCAGCTTGGACAGGGTGGGCTCTGGAAACACCATATATTTT.

This rearrangement joins TRBV5-1 to TRBJ1-2, with 7 bases fitting TRBD1. Germline CDR1 is SGHRS and CDR2 is YFSETQ. V gave up 4 bases and J gave up 6 bases; unmatched junction bases: 9. This CDR3 region has 14 residues. CDR3 region: CASSIGPGTDGYTF. Here the CDR3 DNA reads TGCGCCAGCAGCATTGGTCCCGGGACAGATGGCTACACCTTC.

V gene TRBV5-1 combines with J gene TRBJ2-1, with 10 bases identical to TRBD2. The CDR3 runs to 17 residues. Per germline, CDR1 SGHRS and CDR2 YFSETQ. V lost 0 bases to trimming and J lost 2 bases; unmatched junction nucleotides: 5. This CDR3 reads CASSLAYSGGTYNEQFF. Written as DNA, the CDR3 is TGCGCCAGCAGCTTGGCCTATAGCGGGGGGACCTACAATGAGCAGTTCTTC. The complete variable domain, with remaining parts taken from reference TRBV5-1 and TRBJ2-1, reads KAGVTQTPRYLIKTRGQQVTLSCSPISGHRSVSWYQQTPGQGLQFLFEYFSETQRNKGNFPGRFSGRQFSNSRSEMNVSTLELGDSALYLCASSLAYSGGTYNEQFFGPGTRLTVL.

The V and J genes are TRBV2 and TRBJ1-5, with D perhaps TRBD1 (6 bases). Germline-derived CDR1 and CDR2 are SNHLY and FYNNEI. CDR3 length: 12 residues. V was pared by 6 bases and J by 4 bases, with 7 bases between. The CDR3 loop is CASSDRNQPQHF. The CDR3 region has the DNA TGTGCCAGCAGCGACAGGAATCAGCCCCAGCATTTT.

This clone came up once. The CDR3 DNA reads TGTGCCAGCAGCCAAGATCGTGGGACTGGCAATCAGCCCCAGCATTTT. Protein product: CASSQDRGTGNQPQHF. This chain joins TRBV3-1 (or the pseudogene TRBV3-2) and TRBJ1-5, with D possibly being TRBD1 (5 bases). CDR3 length: 16 residues. Between the trimmed V and J ends, which lost 0 bases and 2 bases, there was a span of 11 bases. Germline V gives CDR1 LGHDT, CDR2 YNNKEL (reference sequence).

This chain joins TRBV29-1 and TRBJ1-1, with TRBD1 matching 7 bases. The CDR3 contains 16 residues. V shed 0 bases and J 3 bases; nucleotides not matched to a gene: 10. Germline V lookup: CDR1 SQVTM, CDR2 ANQGSEA. The CDR3: CSVEDFTGAGDTEAFF. CDR3 DNA: TGCAGCGTTGAAGATTTTACAGGGGCAGGAGACACTGAAGCTTTCTTT.

This chain links TRBV5-6 with TRBJ1-4; D is uncertain. The germline gives CDR1 SGHDT, CDR2 YYEEEE. Trimming removed 0 bases at V and 8 bases at J, with 8 bases between. The CDR3 extends over 13 amino acids. CDR3 coding DNA: TGTGCCAGCAGCTTGGCATCGCGGGAAAAACTGTTTTTT. Translated: CASSLASREKLFF.

This clone was seen once. The rearrangement links TRBV5-1 to TRBJ2-2, with D tentatively TRBD2 (7 bases). Germline V gene lookup returns CDR1 SGHRS and CDR2 YFSETQ. This CDR3 has 15 amino acids. V shed 6 bases and J shed 8 bases, with 20 bases lying between them. The CDR3: CASTSGGLPGGELFF. DNA for the CDR3: TGCGCCAGCACCTCCGGGGGGCTCCCCGGGGGGGAGCTGTTTTTT.

Note on this clone: Other DNA sequences in the sample encode the same CDR3. The CDR3 loop is CASSAGTGEIYGYTF. The CDR3 region has the DNA TGTGCCAGTAGTGCCGGGACAGGGGAGATCTATGGCTACACCTTC. The V call is TRBV19, the J call TRBJ1-2; TRBD1 matches 10 bases. The V gene end was trimmed by 5 bases and the J gene end by 4 bases; junction bases not matched to a gene: 7. The V gene's germline CDR1 is LNHDA and CDR2 SQIVND (reference sequence). The CDR3 extends over 15 amino acids.

The chain carries TRBV3-1 (or the pseudogene TRBV3-2) and TRBJ1-5; possibly TRBD1 for D (5 bases). Germline V gene sequence: CDR1 LGHDT, CDR2 YNNKEL (reference sequence). V lost 4 bases to trimming and J lost 6 bases, with 13 bases between them. The CDR3 is 14 amino acids. CDR3 residues: CASSRPGIGQPQHF. The DNA for the CDR3 is TGTGCCAGCAGCCGCCCAGGGATAGGTCAGCCCCAGCATTTT.